This T cell receptor beta chain comes out of a study of control samples from healthy donors and cancer patients. Germline CDR1 reads SEHNR; CDR2 reads FQNEAQ (reference sequence). Trimming took 2 bases from V and 4 from J, leaving 20 bases between them. The CDR3 consists of 17 residues. Data came from immunoSEQ multiplex PCR; TCRdb stores just in-frame clones and leaves some out. The sample has over 80,000 clones; about four fifths are singletons. The receptor comes from a man between 60 and 75 years old in good health. Sample: blood. This chain connects TRBV7-9 to TRBJ2-5; perhaps TRBD2 as D (6 bases). This chain's CDR3 is CASSLSTPMGGGETQYF. DNA of the CDR3: TGTGCCAGCAGCTTATCAACACCGATGGGGGGAGGAGAGACCCAGTACTTC.